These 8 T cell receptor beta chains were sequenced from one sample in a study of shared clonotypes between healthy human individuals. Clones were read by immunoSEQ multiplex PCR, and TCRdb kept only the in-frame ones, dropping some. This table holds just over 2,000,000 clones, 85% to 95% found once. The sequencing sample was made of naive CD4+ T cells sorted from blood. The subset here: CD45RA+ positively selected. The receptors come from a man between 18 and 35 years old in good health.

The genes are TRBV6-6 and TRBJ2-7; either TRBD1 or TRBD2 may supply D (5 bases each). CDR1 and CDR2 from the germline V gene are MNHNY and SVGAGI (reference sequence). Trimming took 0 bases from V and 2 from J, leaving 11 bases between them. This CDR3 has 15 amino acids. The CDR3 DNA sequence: TGTGCCAGCAGTTACTCGAGGGGCTGGACCTACGAGCAGTACTTC. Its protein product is CASSYSRGWTYEQYF.

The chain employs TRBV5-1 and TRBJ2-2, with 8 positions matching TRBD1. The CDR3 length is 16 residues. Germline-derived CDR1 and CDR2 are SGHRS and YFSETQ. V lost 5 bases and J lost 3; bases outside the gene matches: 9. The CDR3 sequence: CASSPLTGDYTGELFF. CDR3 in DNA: TGCGCCAGCAGTCCGTTGACAGGGGATTACACCGGGGAGCTGTTTTTT. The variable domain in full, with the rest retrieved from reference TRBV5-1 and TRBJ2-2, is KAGVTQTPRYLIKTRGQQVTLSCSPISGHRSVSWYQQTPGQGLQFLFEYFSETQRNKGNFPGRFSGRQFSNSRSEMNVSTLELGDSALYLCASSPLTGDYTGELFFGEGSRLTVL.

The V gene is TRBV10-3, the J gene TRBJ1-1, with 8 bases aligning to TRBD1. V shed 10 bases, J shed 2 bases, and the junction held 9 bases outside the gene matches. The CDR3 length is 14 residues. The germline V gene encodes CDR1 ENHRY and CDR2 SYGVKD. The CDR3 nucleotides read TGTGCCACCTTACGACAGGGGCCAAACACTGAAGCTTTCTTT. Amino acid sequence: CATLRQGPNTEAFF.

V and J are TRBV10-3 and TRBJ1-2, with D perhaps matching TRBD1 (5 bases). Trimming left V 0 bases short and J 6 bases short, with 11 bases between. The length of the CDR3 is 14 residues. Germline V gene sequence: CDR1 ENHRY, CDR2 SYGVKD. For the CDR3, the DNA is TGTGCCATCAGTGAGTCGACGGGGACCCATGGCTACACCTTC. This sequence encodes CAISESTGTHGYTF.

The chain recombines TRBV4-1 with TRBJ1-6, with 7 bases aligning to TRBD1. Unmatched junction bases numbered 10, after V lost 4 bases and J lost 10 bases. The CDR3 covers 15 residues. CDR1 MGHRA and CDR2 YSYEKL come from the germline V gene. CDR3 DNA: TGCGCCAGCAGCCGGGAACAGGGGCTTGAATCACCCCTCCACTTT. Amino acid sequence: CASSREQGLESPLHF.

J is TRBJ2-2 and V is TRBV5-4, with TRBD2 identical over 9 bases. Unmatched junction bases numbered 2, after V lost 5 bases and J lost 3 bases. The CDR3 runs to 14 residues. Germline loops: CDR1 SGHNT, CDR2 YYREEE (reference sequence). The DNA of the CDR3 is TGTGCCAGCAGGCGACTAGCGGACACCGGGGAGCTGTTTTTT. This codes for CASRRLADTGELFF.

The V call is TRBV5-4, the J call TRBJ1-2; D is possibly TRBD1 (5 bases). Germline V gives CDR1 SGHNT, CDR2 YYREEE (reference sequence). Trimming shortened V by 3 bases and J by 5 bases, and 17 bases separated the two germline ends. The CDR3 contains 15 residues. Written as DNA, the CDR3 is TGTGCCAGCAGCTCATCCAGGGCAGGGCGATATGGCTACACCTTC. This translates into CASSSSRAGRYGYTF.

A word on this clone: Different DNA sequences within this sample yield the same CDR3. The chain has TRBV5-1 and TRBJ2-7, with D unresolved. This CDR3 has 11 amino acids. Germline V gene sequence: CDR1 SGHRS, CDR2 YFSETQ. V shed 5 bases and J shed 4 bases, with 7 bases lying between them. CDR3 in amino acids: CASRAGYEQYF. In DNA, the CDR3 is TGCGCCAGCAGAGCCGGATACGAGCAGTACTTC.